This TCR beta chain was captured by sequencing in a study of cytomegalovirus exposure and HLA in healthy donors. This CDR3 contains 15 residues. Germline V gene lookup returns CDR1 MNHNY and CDR2 SVGAGI (reference sequence). The V end was cut by 6 bases, the J end by 0 bases, with 15 bases between. TCRdb keeps only in-frame clones here, not all; method: immunoSEQ multiplex PCR. The sample shows roughly 260,000 clones, nearly 90% of them seen only once. Study observations and caveats: Associated with cytomegalovirus, according to the listing, were 150 to 200 TCR beta chains. Per published reports, the classifier diagnosed cytomegalovirus status with high specificity and sensitivity. Rarity held for most TCR sequences, but there were some public TCRs that occurred in many donors.

As to this clone: Its antigen is not identified.

This TCR came from a woman younger than 30 in good health and CMV-seronegative. The sequencing input was PBMCs. This rearrangement joins TRBV6-6 to TRBJ2-7; D may be TRBD1 (6 bases). The CDR3 nucleotides are TGTGCCAGCAGCCTCACCCAACAGGGCTCCTACGAGCAGTACTTC. This sequence encodes CASSLTQQGSYEQYF.